Detailed here is one T cell receptor beta chain. These data come from a study of OX40 agonist ivuxolimab in advanced cancers. About the study: Patients with hepatocellular carcinoma, melanoma, renal cell or head and neck cancer made up the dose-escalation patients. Prior checkpoint blockade (anti-PD-1, anti-PD-L1 or anti-CTLA-4) was permitted; 35% to 50% had it.

The CDR3 contains 14 residues. Trimming took 5 bases from V and 0 from J; bases not matched to a gene: 0. CDR1 ENHRY and CDR2 SYGVKD come from the germline V gene. Sequenced by immunoSEQ multiplex PCR; TCRdb stores in-frame clones only, minus some. The sample yields about 91,000 clones, 80% to 85% seen once. This sample comprised CD4+ or CD8+ T cells sorted from blood, obtained in a trial of the OX40 agonist ivuxolimab. The genes are TRBV10-3 and TRBJ1-5, with 8 bases aligning to TRBD1. This TCR was sampled from an adult with an advanced solid tumor such as melanoma, head and neck, liver or kidney cancer. The CDR3 loop reads CAISTGGSNQPQHF. Written as DNA, the CDR3 is TGTGCCATCAGTACAGGGGGTAGCAATCAGCCCCAGCATTTT.